A selection of T cell receptor beta chains follows, all from one sample in a study of post-analysis software for immune sequencing data. TCRdb reprocessed the PCR reads with MiXCR, giving one entry per CDR3 protein. This table has 740,000 or so distinct CDR3 sequences, roughly 50% appearing once. The source material was blood. All receptors come from a girl between 5 and 17 years old with multiple sclerosis. Both conserved end residues are part of each CDR3. The D gene is left open where the match is weak. For some rows the clone size is stated as once, few or many, or as a class when expanded; others skip it.

v_gene,j_gene,d_gene,abundance,CDR3nt,CDR3aa
TRBV29-1,TRBJ2-2,TRBD1,few,TGCAGCGTTCGGGACAGATCGGACACCGGGGAGCTGTTTTTT,CSVRDRSDTGELFF
TRBV18,TRBJ2-3,.,few,TGTGCCAGCTCGCCGACTCCGGGCGGCACAGATACGCAGTATTTT,CASSPTPGGTDTQYF
TRBV20-1,TRBJ1-2,TRBD1,.,TGCAGTGCTGGACAGGGGGCAAAGACTAACTATGGCTACACCTTC,CSAGQGAKTNYGYTF
TRBV5-1,TRBJ2-7,.,few,TGCGCCAGCAGCTTGGGTCACAGCGAAGCCTACGAGCAGTACTTC,CASSLGHSEAYEQYF
TRBV5-1,TRBJ2-3,.,once,TGCGCCAGCAGCCCCGGGACTTCCTTGGGCACAGATACGCAGTATTTT,CASSPGTSLGTDTQYF
TRBV25-1,TRBJ2-4,TRBD2,.,TGTGCCAGCAGTGAAGCTAGCGGCATAGCCAAAAACATTCAGTACTTC,CASSEASGIAKNIQYF
TRBV11-2,TRBJ1-2,.,.,TGTGCCAGCAGCTTAGAGGCTTATGGCTATGGCTACACCTTC,CASSLEAYGYGYTF
TRBV7-9,TRBJ2-4,TRBD2,few,TGTGCCAGCAGCCGCATAAACAAGGGACTAGCGGGAACCCCCGTGCAGTACTTC,CASSRINKGLAGTPVQYF
TRBV2,TRBJ2-6,.,.,TGTGCCAGCAGTGAAGGCAGTTCTGGGGCCAACGTCCTGACTTTC,CASSEGSSGANVLTF
TRBV6-2/TRBV6-3,TRBJ2-7,TRBD2,.,TGTGTCAGCAAGATAGCGGGAGACTCCTACGAGCAGTACTTC,CVSKIAGDSYEQYF
TRBV12-3/TRBV12-4,TRBJ1-1,.,few,TGTGCCAGCAGTTTCGAGGTTGAAGCTTTCTTT,CASSFEVEAFF
TRBV18,TRBJ2-7,.,.,TGTGCCAGCTCACTGAAGTGGGGGTCCTACGAGCAGTACTTC,CASSLKWGSYEQYF
TRBV20-1,TRBJ2-7,.,.,TGCAGTGCTAGAGTGAGGGACGCTGGCTACGAGCAGTACTTC,CSARVRDAGYEQYF
TRBV29-1,TRBJ1-1,.,few,TGCAGCGCCGCTAACACTGAAGCTTTCTTT,CSAANTEAFF
TRBV4-1,TRBJ2-7,TRBD2,few,TGCGCCAGCAGCGTAGGGGTAGCGGGAGACTACGAGCAGTACTTC,CASSVGVAGDYEQYF
TRBV5-1,TRBJ2-1,TRBD1,once,TGCGCCAGCAGCTTGGTTCCTCAGCAGGGGGCTGGGAATGAGCAGTTCTTC,CASSLVPQQGAGNEQFF